The clone carrying this T cell receptor beta chain came up a few times. These data come from a study of blood T cell repertoires in COVID-19. The overall study: The cDNA or gDNA used as material had been derived from T cells, B-cell-depleted T cells, or PBMCs.

Study members were between roughly 18 and 89 years old and lived in roughly 24 US regions. Recovery among Cohort 3 donors was established by two negative PCRs, clearance, or symptom resolution. Sequencing was performed with immunoSEQ multiplex PCR; in TCRdb, only in-frame clones are kept and a portion is missing. The sample records around 250,000 clones, approximately 80% being singletons. V was clipped by 6 bases and J by 1 base, with 9 bases between them. The CDR3 is made up of 14 amino acids. Per germline, CDR1 KGHSH and CDR2 LQKENI. The specimen was PBMCs or T cells enriched from blood (not recorded which). The chain carries TRBV18 and TRBJ1-4; a possible D gene is TRBD1 (6 bases). The TCR originated in a middle-aged man who had recovered from COVID-19. For the CDR3, the DNA is TGTGCCAGCTCCCCGGACAGAACTAATGAAAAACTGTTTTTT. This encodes CASSPDRTNEKLFF.